The 29 T cell receptor beta chains listed next were all sequenced from one sample in a study of shared clonotypes between healthy human individuals. The method was immunoSEQ multiplex PCR; TCRdb's version includes in-frame clones alone and lacks a portion of them. The table includes millions of clones, more than 80% detected once. The specimen was naive CD4+ T cells from PBMCs. Described subset: CD45RA+ positively selected. The receptor source for this set is a man between 18 and 35 years old in good health. Some clones in this sample may be carry-over from other donors' samples.

This clone was observed once. The rearrangement joins TRBV9 to TRBJ1-2; perhaps TRBD1 as D (6 bases). V lost 4 bases and J 5 bases, leaving 18 bases between the germline ends. The CDR3 is 15 residues long. Germline V gene sequence: CDR1 SGDLS, CDR2 YYNGEE. In nucleotides, the CDR3 is TGTGCCAGCAGCCTTCTCGAAAGGACAGCTTATGGCTACACCTTC. Its translation is CASSLLERTAYGYTF.

The V gene is TRBV28, the J gene TRBJ2-3; D is possibly TRBD1 or TRBD2 (5 bases each). Germline CDR1 is MDHEN and CDR2 is SYDVKM. Trimming removed 7 bases at V and 4 bases at J, with 21 bases between. There are 16 residues in the CDR3. The CDR3 nucleotides read TGTGCCAGCAAACCGGGGCACTTGCTATGGGCAGATACGCAGTATTTT. As protein: CASKPGHLLWADTQYF.

The J gene is TRBJ2-1, the V gene TRBV2; no clear D. Per germline, CDR1 SNHLY and CDR2 FYNNEI. Deletions cut 7 bases from V and 3 bases from J, with 7 bases between. The CDR3 has 12 residues. The CDR3: CASKGNYNEQFF. CDR3 nucleotide sequence: TGTGCCAGCAAGGGCAACTACAATGAGCAGTTCTTC.

The genes are TRBV7-6 and TRBJ2-7; TRBD2 might be the D (6 bases). V was pared by 3 bases and J by 1 base, with 16 bases between. The CDR3 consists of 16 residues. CDR1 is SGHVS and CDR2 is FNYEAQ in the germline V gene. The CDR3 DNA is TGTGCCAGCAGCTTTGGCCCCCAGGCGGGATCCTACGAGCAGTACTTC. Translation gives CASSFGPQAGSYEQYF.

V is TRBV13 and J is TRBJ2-1; 10 bases are shared with TRBD2. CDR3 length: 20 residues. With 5 bases clipped from V and 7 bases from J, the junction kept 23 bases outside the gene matches. Germline-derived CDR1 and CDR2 are PRHDT and FYEKMQ (reference sequence). Here the CDR3 reads CASSGVYVSGRATFDNEQFF. In DNA form, the CDR3 reads TGTGCCAGCAGCGGGGTCTATGTAAGCGGGAGGGCCACTTTCGATAATGAGCAGTTCTTC.

The J gene is TRBJ2-3, the V gene TRBV7-2; D assignment may be TRBD1 or TRBD2 (5 bases each). Germline loops: CDR1 SGHTA, CDR2 FQGNSA. Deletions cut 5 bases from V and 1 base from J, with 16 bases between. The CDR3 totals 16 residues. The CDR3 sequence is CASSPRTLGRTDTQYF. Written as DNA, the CDR3 is TGTGCCAGCAGCCCTAGGACTTTGGGACGCACAGATACGCAGTATTTT.

CDR3 region: CASSLEGGTDTQYF. The CDR3 DNA reads TGTGCCAGCAGTTTGGAGGGCGGCACAGATACGCAGTATTTT. The genes are TRBV28 and TRBJ2-3, with D tentatively TRBD2 (6 bases). V was cut by 3 bases and J by 1 base, with 8 bases left in between. The CDR3 is 14 amino acids. Germline CDR1 is MDHEN and CDR2 is SYDVKM.

This clone was seen just once. Other DNA sequences in this specimen translate into the identical CDR3. This chain links TRBV28 with TRBJ2-7; no clear D gene. The length of the CDR3 is 11 residues. Germline values: CDR1 MDHEN, CDR2 SYDVKM. V was cut by 7 bases and J by 4 bases, with 8 bases left in between. CDR3 sequence reads: CASKGGYEQYF. CDR3 DNA: TGTGCCAGCAAGGGCGGTTACGAGCAGTACTTC. The entire variable domain, with the rest obtained from reference TRBV28 and TRBJ2-7, is as follows: DVKVTQSSRYLVKRTGEKVFLECVQDMDHENMFWYRQDPGLGLRLIYFSYDVKMKEKGDIPEGYSVSREKKERFSLILESASTNQTSMYLCASKGGYEQYFGPGTRLTVT.

V usage is TRBV19 and J usage is TRBJ2-4; D is unresolved. Germline CDR1 is LNHDA and CDR2 is SQIVND (reference sequence). This CDR3 is 14 amino acids long. V was pared by 1 base and J by 7 bases, with 11 bases between. The CDR3 region is CASSIGHIGNIQYF. The CDR3 DNA follows: TGTGCCAGTAGTATAGGACATATAGGGAACATTCAGTACTTC.

The chain uses TRBV11-2 and TRBJ2-7, with D hard to call. The germline V gene has CDR1 SGHAT and CDR2 FQNNGV. The CDR3 is made up of 13 amino acids. V dropped 5 bases and J dropped 3 bases, with 11 bases sitting between them. CDR3 coding DNA: TGTGCCAGCAGCCCTGAAGTAGACTACGAGCAGTACTTC. It codes for CASSPEVDYEQYF.

The chain joins TRBV19 to TRBJ1-5; possible D gene TRBD1, 5 bases. Trimming cost V 4 bases and J 2 bases, with 12 bases left between them. Germline CDR1 is LNHDA and CDR2 is SQIVND (reference sequence). CDR3 length equals 15 residues. The CDR3 DNA reads as TGTGCCAGTAGTACCCCGGGGCCAGGCAATCAGCCCCAGCATTTT. It encodes CASSTPGPGNQPQHF.

This clone appeared a single time. J is TRBJ2-7 and V is TRBV7-9; perhaps TRBD2 as D (6 bases). Between the trimmed V and J ends, which lost 2 bases and 5 bases, there was a span of 22 bases. CDR3 size: 17 residues. In germline, CDR1 is SEHNR, CDR2 FQNEAQ (reference sequence). The DNA of the CDR3 is TGTGCCAGCAGCTTAAAGACGCCCTTAAGGAGGGAAGACGAGCAGTACTTC. It is translated as CASSLKTPLRREDEQYF.

Turning to this clone: Relative to the germline gene, one junction end is altered; a read error may explain this. CDR3 sequence reads: CASSPRLAGDSPRHF. The CDR3 DNA is TGCGCCAGCAGCCCTCGACTAGCGGGAGACTCCCCTCGGCACTTC. This rearrangement joins TRBV4-1 to TRBJ2-7, with 12 bases identical to TRBD2. Germline V lookup: CDR1 MGHRA, CDR2 YSYEKL. The CDR3 runs 15 residues.

This chain links TRBV20-1 with TRBJ2-1; no firm D call. CDR1 is DFQATT and CDR2 is SNEGSKA in the germline V gene (reference sequence). V lost 6 bases to trimming and J lost 7 bases, with 10 bases between them. This CDR3 has 11 amino acids. CDR3 bases: TGCAGTGCCACTTCAGCGAATGAGCAGTTCTTC. Translation gives CSATSANEQFF.

This chain links TRBV5-1 with TRBJ2-7; 7 bases fit TRBD2. Germline values: CDR1 SGHRS, CDR2 YFSETQ. V lost 3 bases, J lost 4 bases, and 13 bases stayed unmatched. The CDR3 sequence is 16 residues long. The CDR3 DNA follows: TGCGCCAGCAGCTCGGTGAAAGCGGGAACAGAGTACGAGCAGTACTTC. It yields the protein CASSSVKAGTEYEQYF.

The CDR3 is CASWGSLGGQYF. For the CDR3, the DNA is TGTGCCAGTTGGGGGTCTTTAGGAGGCCAGTACTTC. V gene TRBV19 combines with J gene TRBJ2-5, with D perhaps given as TRBD1 or TRBD2 (5 bases each). The CDR3 is made up of 12 amino acids. The V gene lost 8 bases and the J gene lost 10 bases, with 17 bases spanning the gap. The germline V gene has CDR1 LNHDA and CDR2 SQIVND (reference sequence).

This chain connects TRBV19 to TRBJ1-2, with TRBD1 matching 9 bases. This CDR3 contains 15 residues. In germline, CDR1 is LNHDA, CDR2 SQIVND (reference sequence). The ends lost 8 bases at V and 2 bases at J; junction bases unmatched: 9. This CDR3 reads CASGTGMGGNYGYTF. In DNA form, the CDR3 reads TGTGCCAGTGGGACAGGGATGGGAGGGAACTATGGCTACACCTTC.

The V and J genes are TRBV6-1 and TRBJ2-7; 8 bases line up with TRBD1. CDR1 is MNHNS and CDR2 is SASEGT in the germline V gene. V dropped 7 bases and J dropped 0; count of bases not matched to a gene: 8. The CDR3 totals 15 residues. The CDR3 reads CASKYGTGPSYEQYF. The CDR3 coding sequence is TGTGCCAGCAAATATGGGACAGGACCCTCCTACGAGCAGTACTTC.

About this clone itself: The same CDR3 is also encoded by other DNA sequences in this sample. This rearrangement joins TRBV5-1 to TRBJ2-7; D may match TRBD1 or TRBD2 (5 bases each). Trimming pared 0 bases from V and 3 bases from J, leaving 10 bases between. Germline V gene sequence: CDR1 SGHRS, CDR2 YFSETQ. The CDR3 extends over 14 amino acids. The CDR3 protein is CASSLGQRNYEQYF. DNA for the CDR3: TGCGCCAGCAGCTTGGGACAGCGGAACTACGAGCAGTACTTC.

In this sample, this clone turned up a few times. The V call is TRBV5-5, the J call TRBJ1-2, with 10 positions matching TRBD1. The CDR3 contains 16 residues. The trim removed 4 bases at V and 4 bases at J, leaving 10 bases unmatched. Per germline, CDR1 SGHKS and CDR2 YYEKEE (reference sequence). In DNA form, the CDR3 reads TGTGCCAGCAGCGGGCCGACAGGGGGCGTCTTCTATGGCTACACCTTC. It is translated as CASSGPTGGVFYGYTF.

This chain uses TRBV5-1 with TRBJ2-1, with D maybe TRBD2 (5 bases). The germline V gene encodes CDR1 SGHRS and CDR2 YFSETQ. V lost 2 bases to trimming and J lost 10 bases, with 10 bases between them. This CDR3 has 12 amino acids. The CDR3 here is CASSLSLEEQFF. CDR3 bases: TGCGCCAGCAGCTTATCACTAGAGGAGCAGTTCTTC.

The chain uses TRBV29-1 and TRBJ2-7; TRBD2 agrees at 9 bases. The CDR3 runs 15 residues. CDR1 is SQVTM and CDR2 is ANQGSEA in the germline V gene. V shed 4 bases, J shed 2 bases, and the junction held 9 bases outside the gene matches. This CDR3 is CSVGRMLAGTYEQYF. For the CDR3, the DNA is TGCAGCGTTGGGAGGATGCTAGCGGGGACCTACGAGCAGTACTTC.

J is TRBJ2-3 and V is TRBV6-5; 10 bases are a match to TRBD2. Germline trimming cut 5 bases from V and 4 bases from J; bases unmatched to any gene: 6. CDR3 length equals 15 residues. Germline V gives CDR1 MNHEY, CDR2 SVGAGI. CDR3 bases: TGTGCCAGCAGTCGGCTAGCGGGAGTAGCAGATACGCAGTATTTT. This encodes CASSRLAGVADTQYF.

This clone was counted between two and nine times. This chain joins TRBV11-2 and TRBJ1-2; 7 positions agree with TRBD1. This CDR3 contains 12 residues. CDR1 and CDR2 (germline): SGHAT, FQNNGV. V shed 5 bases and J 10 bases; nucleotides not matched to a gene: 7. The CDR3 reads CASSLSGQSYTF. DNA of the CDR3: TGTGCCAGCAGCCTATCGGGACAGTCCTACACCTTC.

The V call is TRBV19, the J call TRBJ2-1, with TRBD1 matching 10 bases. Trimming removed 5 bases from V and 8 bases from J; junction bases left unmatched: 18. This CDR3 spans 18 amino acids. The germline gives CDR1 LNHDA, CDR2 SQIVND (reference sequence). The CDR3 nucleotides read TGTGCCAGTAGTTACGGTTTCATGTCGGGACAGGGGAATCATGAGCAGTTCTTC. Translating gives CASSYGFMSGQGNHEQFF.

This chain uses TRBV29-1 with TRBJ2-1; 12 bases line up with TRBD2. V lost 6 bases, J lost 6 bases, and 6 bases stayed unmatched. This CDR3 is 14 amino acids long. The germline V gene encodes CDR1 SQVTM and CDR2 ANQGSEA. CDR3 nucleotides: TGCAGCGTCGAACTAGCGGGAGGATCCAATGAGCAGTTCTTC. Translated: CSVELAGGSNEQFF.

Of note for this clone: Other nucleotide sequences from this sample produce the same CDR3. Here the CDR3 reads CASSLVGGGYTF. For the CDR3, the DNA is TGTGCCAGCAGCTTGGTGGGGGGTGGCTACACCTTC. The chain carries TRBV11-2 and TRBJ1-2; TRBD1 is a possible D gene (5 bases). The CDR3 runs 12 residues. Between the trimmed V and J ends, which lost 3 bases and 7 bases, there was a span of 9 bases. The germline V gene encodes CDR1 SGHAT and CDR2 FQNNGV.

The chain joins TRBV4-3 to TRBJ2-5; no clear D gene. The CDR3 runs to 16 residues. Germline CDR1 reads LGHNA; CDR2 reads YSLEER. The V gene lost 1 base and the J gene lost 1 base, with 13 bases spanning the gap. CDR3 nucleotides: TGCGCCAGCAGCCAAGGTCCACCAGGACGCCAAGAGACCCAGTACTTC. It is translated as CASSQGPPGRQETQYF.

The rearrangement links TRBV6-1 to TRBJ2-2; 7 bases match TRBD1. CDR1 MNHNS and CDR2 SASEGT come from the germline V gene. The trim removed 2 bases at V and 5 bases at J, leaving 5 bases unmatched. The CDR3 contains 15 residues. The CDR3, as DNA: TGTGCCAGCAGTGAACGACAGGGAGATACCGGGGAGCTGTTTTTT. It yields the protein CASSERQGDTGELFF.